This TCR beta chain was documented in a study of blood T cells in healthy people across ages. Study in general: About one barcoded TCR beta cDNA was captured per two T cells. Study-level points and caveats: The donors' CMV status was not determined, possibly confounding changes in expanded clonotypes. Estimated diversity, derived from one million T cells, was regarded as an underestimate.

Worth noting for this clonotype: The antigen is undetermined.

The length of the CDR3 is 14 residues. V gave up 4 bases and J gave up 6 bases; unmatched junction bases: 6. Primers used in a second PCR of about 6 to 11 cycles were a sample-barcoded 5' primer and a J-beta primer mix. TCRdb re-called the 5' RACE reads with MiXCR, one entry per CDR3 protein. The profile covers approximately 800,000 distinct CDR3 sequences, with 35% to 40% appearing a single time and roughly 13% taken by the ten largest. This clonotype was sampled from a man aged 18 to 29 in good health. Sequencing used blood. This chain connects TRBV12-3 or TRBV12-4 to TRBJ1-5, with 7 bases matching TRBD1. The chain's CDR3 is CASSSLQGFQPQHF. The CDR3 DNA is TGTGCCAGCAGTTCCCTACAGGGGTTTCAGCCCCAGCATTTT.